The sequence of this TCR beta chain was determined in a study of blood T cell repertoires in COVID-19. Cohort 3 donors counted as recovered after two negative PCRs, clearance, or resolved symptoms. The CDR3 is made up of 15 amino acids. V trimming: 4 bases; J trimming: 7 bases; junction bases outside the gene matches: 10. The germline gives CDR1 SGHRS, CDR2 YFSETQ. Profiled with immunoSEQ multiplex PCR; TCRdb holds only in-frame clones, not every one. The sample has fewer than 400,000 clones, under 95% seen once. The chain uses TRBV5-1 and TRBJ1-2; TRBD1 agrees at 10 bases. The TCR was taken from a woman under 40 who had recovered from COVID-19. Material: PBMCs or T cells enriched from blood (not recorded which). The CDR3 region has the DNA TGCGCCAGCAGCCCCTTGGGACAGGGGTATGTTGGCTACACCTTC. Protein sequence: CASSPLGQGYVGYTF.